The 27 T cell receptor beta chains below were found in one sample sequenced in a study of T-cell memory formation after mild COVID-19. TCRdb reprocessed the 5' RACE reads via MiXCR and lists one record per CDR3 protein. The sample records 400,000 to 500,000 distinct CDR3 sequences, approximately 24% being singletons. The specimen was PBMCs or a T cell subset sorted from them (not recorded which). The receptors were sampled from an adult woman who had mild COVID-19 (a few samples of this study predate the infection). Cell type and time point are not known.

V and J are TRBV5-5 and TRBJ2-1; no definite D call. CDR1 SGHKS and CDR2 YYEKEE come from the germline V gene (reference sequence). This CDR3 comprises 13 residues. The germline V and J ends were trimmed by 4 bases and 5 bases, with 10 bases remaining between them. Written as DNA, the CDR3 is TGTGCCAGCAGCCTCTTACCCGACAATGAGCAGTTCTTC. This sequence encodes CASSLLPDNEQFF.

This clonotype was seen only a few times. The rearrangement joins TRBV12-3 or TRBV12-4 to TRBJ2-2; 8 bases fit TRBD1. The CDR3 has 15 residues. V lost 2 bases to trimming and J lost 4 bases; unmatched junction nucleotides: 3. The DNA for the CDR3 is TGTGCCAGCAGTTTACAGGGGGCGGGCACCGGGGAGCTGTTTTTT. This codes for CASSLQGAGTGELFF.

The chain links TRBV4-3 to TRBJ1-4, with D unresolved. The CDR3 has 16 amino acids. Trimming took 1 base from V and 5 from J, leaving 14 bases between them. CDR1 LGHNA and CDR2 YSLEER come from the germline V gene. CDR3 in DNA: TGCGCCAGCAGCCAAGTTTGGGCGATTGGGAATGAAAAACTGTTTTTT. Residues: CASSQVWAIGNEKLFF.

The V call is TRBV12-3 or TRBV12-4, the J call TRBJ1-1, with D hard to call. The germline V and J ends were trimmed by 3 bases and 1 base, with 6 bases remaining between them. The CDR3 sequence is 13 residues long. The CDR3 here is CASSFRQNTEAFF. In DNA form, the CDR3 reads TGTGCCAGCAGTTTCAGACAGAACACTGAAGCTTTCTTT.

The V gene is TRBV5-1, the J gene TRBJ2-2; TRBD1 agrees at 8 bases. Germline CDR1 is SGHRS and CDR2 is YFSETQ. The ends lost 0 bases at V and 5 bases at J; junction bases unmatched: 3. The CDR3 runs to 15 residues. The CDR3 spells CASSLVGQGTGELFF. DNA for the CDR3: TGCGCCAGCAGCTTGGTCGGACAGGGAACCGGGGAGCTGTTTTTT. The full variable domain, completed using reference TRBV5-1 and TRBJ2-2, is KAGVTQTPRYLIKTRGQQVTLSCSPISGHRSVSWYQQTPGQGLQFLFEYFSETQRNKGNFPGRFSGRQFSNSRSEMNVSTLELGDSALYLCASSLVGQGTGELFFGEGSRLTVL.

This clonotype was found a few times. The J gene is TRBJ1-2, the V gene TRBV11-1; D is uncertain. The CDR3 is 15 residues long. CDR1 is SGHAT, CDR2 FQDESV, per germline (reference sequence). The germline V and J ends were trimmed by 2 bases and 4 bases, with 14 bases remaining between them. The CDR3 spells CASSLLASKSYGYTF. The CDR3 nucleotides are TGTGCCAGCAGCTTATTGGCCAGTAAGAGCTATGGCTACACCTTC.

This clonotype occurred a few times. The chain links TRBV20-1 to TRBJ2-2, with D possibly being TRBD1 or TRBD2 (6 bases each). The germline gives CDR1 DFQATT, CDR2 SNEGSKA (reference sequence). The CDR3 is made up of 13 amino acids. Deletions cut 6 bases from V and 7 bases from J, with 15 bases between. Here the CDR3 DNA reads TGCAGTGCGTTGGGGGAGGACAGCGGGGAGCTGTTTTTT. It translates to CSALGEDSGELFF.

There are a few counts of this clonotype. The genes are TRBV2 and TRBJ2-2; TRBD2 aligns across 7 bases. Trimming cost V 1 base and J 0 bases; bases outside gene matches: 5. The CDR3 runs to 17 residues. The V gene's germline CDR1 is SNHLY and CDR2 FYNNEI. CDR3 bases: TGTGCCAGCAGTGAAGGCGCGCTAGCGGCGAACACCGGGGAGCTGTTTTTT. Protein sequence: CASSEGALAANTGELFF.

V usage is TRBV6-6 and J usage is TRBJ2-5; 8 bases agree with TRBD1. The V gene's germline CDR1 is MNHNY and CDR2 SVGAGI (reference sequence). CDR3 length: 14 residues. Trimming took 5 bases from V and 5 from J; bases not matched to a gene: 7. CDR3 sequence reads: CASSMRTGIETQYF. In nucleotides, the CDR3 is TGTGCCAGCAGTATGAGGACAGGGATCGAGACCCAGTACTTC.

This clonotype was recorded a few times. The gene calls are TRBV2 and TRBJ2-7, with a possible D match to TRBD2 (6 bases). Per the germline V gene, CDR1 is SNHLY and CDR2 is FYNNEI. The V and J ends lost 3 bases and 2 bases respectively, with 11 bases between them. There are 14 residues in the CDR3. CDR3 in DNA: TGTGCCAGCAGTGATCGGGGGAGCACCTACGAGCAGTACTTC. Amino acid sequence: CASSDRGSTYEQYF.

The rearrangement links TRBV5-6 to TRBJ1-4, with D possibly TRBD1 on 5 matching bases. The V end was cut by 3 bases, the J end by 5 bases, with 8 bases between. Germline CDR1 is SGHDT and CDR2 is YYEEEE. This CDR3 is built from 13 residues. In nucleotides, the CDR3 is TGTGCCAGCAGCTCACGGACAAATGAAAAACTGTTTTTT. It specifies CASSSRTNEKLFF.

There are a few counts of this clonotype. This chain links TRBV7-9 with TRBJ1-1, with 8 bases lining up with TRBD1. The CDR3 is 15 residues long. Germline CDR1 SEHNR, CDR2 FQNEAQ (reference sequence). V was clipped by 7 bases and J by 2 bases; unmatched bases: 9. The CDR3 DNA follows: TGTGCCAGCACCCAGACAGGGGTTCTAAACACTGAAGCTTTCTTT. This gives the protein CASTQTGVLNTEAFF.

This rearrangement joins TRBV7-9 to TRBJ2-5; 10 bases line up with TRBD2. V lost 5 bases, J lost 8 bases, and 17 bases stayed unmatched. The CDR3 consists of 17 residues. The germline gives CDR1 SEHNR, CDR2 FQNEAQ (reference sequence). DNA of the CDR3: TGTGCCAGCAGCGGCGGCAGCGGGGGGGTTACAAGAGAAACCCAGTACTTC. Amino acid sequence: CASSGGSGGVTRETQYF.

Many counts were recorded for this clonotype. J is TRBJ1-2 and V is TRBV7-2; 8 bases align to TRBD1. The CDR3 is made up of 15 amino acids. Per the germline V gene, CDR1 is SGHTA and CDR2 is FQGNSA. J gave up 3 bases and V 8 bases, and 11 bases lay outside the gene matches. CDR3 sequence (DNA): TGTGCCAGCGCCTTATCCGGGACAGGAGACTATGGCTACACCTTC. This translates into CASALSGTGDYGYTF.

This clonotype was counted many times. The chain employs TRBV7-9 and TRBJ2-1, with 8 bases identical to TRBD1. Germline values: CDR1 SEHNR, CDR2 FQNEAQ (reference sequence). V lost 5 bases, J lost 3 bases, and 9 bases stayed unmatched. The CDR3 consists of 16 residues. CDR3 bases: TGTGCCAGCAGCCAAGTGGACAGGGATAACTACAATGAGCAGTTCTTC. Amino acids: CASSQVDRDNYNEQFF.

This clonotype was counted between two and nine times. The gene calls are TRBV7-8 and TRBJ2-2; 10 bases agree with TRBD2. Per the germline V gene, CDR1 is SGHVS and CDR2 is FQNEAQ. CDR3 size: 16 residues. The V segment lost 1 base and the J segment 1 base; nucleotides outside the gene matches: 0. CDR3 bases: TGTGCCAGCAGCTTAGTAGCGGGGGGGAACACCGGGGAGCTGTTTTTT. This encodes CASSLVAGGNTGELFF.

CDR3 region: CASSRGTSGDTEAFF. The CDR3 bases are TGTGCCAGCAGCCGCGGAACGAGTGGGGACACTGAAGCTTTCTTT. The V and J genes are TRBV28 and TRBJ1-1; D not certain. The CDR3 has 15 residues. Looked up from germline, CDR1 is MDHEN and CDR2 is SYDVKM. The germline V and J ends were trimmed by 6 bases and 3 bases, with 17 bases remaining between them.

The genes are TRBV18 and TRBJ2-7; 12 bases are a match to TRBD2. CDR3 length equals 16 residues. Germline CDR1 KGHSH, CDR2 LQKENI. V lost 6 bases to trimming and J lost 0 bases; unmatched junction nucleotides: 6. The CDR3 bases are TGTGCCAGCTCCCCGGGACTAGCGGGCAGCTCCTACGAGCAGTACTTC. Its protein is CASSPGLAGSSYEQYF. Full variable domain (remainder filled in from reference TRBV18 and TRBJ2-7): NAGVMQNPRHLVRRRGQEARLRCSPMKGHSHVYWYRQLPEEGLKFMVYLQKENIIDESGMPKERFSAEFPKEGPSILRIQQVVRGDSAAYFCASSPGLAGSSYEQYFGPGTRLTVT.

There are a few counts of this clonotype. The chain uses TRBV7-9 and TRBJ2-7; unclear D gene. V lost 2 bases and J 0 bases, leaving 8 bases between the germline ends. CDR1 and CDR2 from the germline V gene are SEHNR and FQNEAQ (reference sequence). The CDR3 extends over 14 amino acids. CDR3 protein: CASSLRWDSYEQYF. CDR3 bases: TGTGCCAGCAGCTTAAGGTGGGACTCCTACGAGCAGTACTTC.

This clonotype was observed a few times. The chain uses TRBV2 and TRBJ1-1; no definite D call. Trimming stripped 7 bases from V and 0 bases from J, with 3 bases between. There are 11 residues in the CDR3. Germline loops: CDR1 SNHLY, CDR2 FYNNEI. The CDR3 bases are TGTGCCAGCAAACTGAACACTGAAGCTTTCTTT. Protein product: CASKLNTEAFF.

The chain uses TRBV5-1 and TRBJ2-2; tentatively, D is TRBD1 or TRBD2 (5 bases each). The germline V gene encodes CDR1 SGHRS and CDR2 YFSETQ. The V end was cut by 3 bases, the J end by 0 bases, with 9 bases between. The CDR3 consists of 15 residues. The CDR3 region has the DNA TGCGCCAGCAGCTGGTCGGGACCGAACACCGGGGAGCTGTTTTTT. Encoded protein: CASSWSGPNTGELFF.

The chain employs TRBV29-1 and TRBJ1-5; 7 bases map to TRBD1. Germline V lookup: CDR1 SQVTM, CDR2 ANQGSEA. The CDR3 loop spans 15 amino acids. The V segment lost 2 bases and the J segment 0 bases; nucleotides outside the gene matches: 4. In nucleotides, the CDR3 is TGCAGCGTTGAACAGGGGACAGTTAGCAATCAGCCCCAGCATTTT. Its translation is CSVEQGTVSNQPQHF.

CDR3 sequence: CSASRAVSEQFF. The CDR3 DNA is TGCAGCGCGTCGCGTGCGGTCTCAGAGCAGTTCTTC. V usage is TRBV20-1 and J usage is TRBJ2-1; D remains unclear. Per the germline V gene, CDR1 is DFQATT and CDR2 is SNEGSKA (reference sequence). The CDR3 is 12 amino acids.

This chain links TRBV18 with TRBJ2-1; TRBD2 agrees at 8 bases. Germline lookup yields CDR1 KGHSH and CDR2 LQKENI. V gave up 6 bases and J gave up 5 bases; unmatched junction bases: 18. The CDR3 contains 18 residues. CDR3 amino acids: CASSSPAGGTLFDNEQFF. For the CDR3, the DNA is TGTGCCAGCTCTTCCCCGGCGGGAGGTACCCTATTTGACAATGAGCAGTTCTTC. Filled out from reference TRBV18 and TRBJ2-1, the complete variable domain reads NAGVMQNPRHLVRRRGQEARLRCSPMKGHSHVYWYRQLPEEGLKFMVYLQKENIIDESGMPKERFSAEFPKEGPSILRIQQVVRGDSAAYFCASSSPAGGTLFDNEQFFGPGTRLTVL.

In nucleotides, the CDR3 is TGTGCCAGCAGCTTAAGGGGACCGAACGAGCAGTACTTC. Its translation is CASSLRGPNEQYF. V gene TRBV7-2 combines with J gene TRBJ2-7, with D perhaps assigned TRBD1 or TRBD2 (5 bases each). V lost 2 bases and J lost 5, with 10 bases in between. Per the germline V gene, CDR1 is SGHTA and CDR2 is FQGNSA. CDR3 length equals 13 residues.

This clonotype was picked up a small number of times. V and J are TRBV20-1 and TRBJ2-7, with D perhaps given as TRBD1 or TRBD2 (6 bases each). Germline V gene sequence: CDR1 DFQATT, CDR2 SNEGSKA (reference sequence). Trimming stripped 6 bases from V and 0 bases from J, with 15 bases between. The CDR3 covers 14 residues. The CDR3 DNA reads as TGCAGTGCCCAAGGGGGGTTGGGCTCCTACGAGCAGTACTTC. Protein sequence: CSAQGGLGSYEQYF.

This chain uses TRBV6-5 with TRBJ2-5, with D possibly being TRBD2 (5 bases). This CDR3 spans 11 amino acids. Germline loops: CDR1 MNHEY, CDR2 SVGAGI. V gave up 2 bases and J gave up 8 bases, with 6 bases separating them. DNA of the CDR3: TGTGCCAGCAGTTACGAGGGTACCCAGTACTTC. Translation: CASSYEGTQYF.